The T cell receptor beta chain described here comes from a study of T cells in Graves' hyperthyroidism and ophthalmopathy. Study as a whole: Before treatment of any kind, peripheral blood was taken at initial diagnosis. Notes on the study in general: Onset of ophthalmopathy came a median approximately 6.5 months after the model predicted it.

This clonotype was recorded at least ten times. The antigen remains undetermined. This CDR3 region has 12 residues. Germline loops: CDR1 SGHAT, CDR2 FQNNGV. V was cut by 5 bases and J by 5 bases, with 7 bases left in between. RNA transcripts yielded amplified TCR beta CDR3 regions. First-round RT-PCR of the TCR CDR3 relied on the HTBI primer set. TCRdb itself ran the multiplex PCR reads through MiXCR, one entry per CDR3 protein. Among more than 350,000 distinct CDR3 sequences listed, about 17% were seen once. Not enrolled were patients with uncontrolled infection, other autoimmune disease, pregnancy or lactation. Initially, at the first diagnosis of hyperthyroidism and before any ophthalmopathy symptoms, blood was sampled.

The rearrangement joins TRBV11-2 to TRBJ2-1, with D perhaps TRBD1 (5 bases). Source material: blood. The source of this sequence is a woman in her 30s with Graves' hyperthyroidism that later progressed to Graves' ophthalmopathy. The CDR3 DNA sequence: TGTGCCAGCAGCGGACAAAACAATGAGCAGTTCTTC. Its protein product is CASSGQNNEQFF. The whole variable domain, remainder taken from reference TRBV11-2 and TRBJ2-1, is EAGVAQSPRYKIIEKRQSVAFWCNPISGHATLYWYQQILGQGPKLLIQFQNNGVVDDSQLPKDRFSAERLKGVDSTLKIQPAKLEDSAVYLCASSGQNNEQFFGPGTRLTVL.